One sample yielded the 32 T cell receptor beta chains listed below, sequenced in a study of cytomegalovirus exposure and HLA in healthy donors (TCRdb year 2017). Preparation of the library involved the immunoSEQ multiplex PCR assay. For the multiplex PCR, a mixture combining 60 forward primers for TCR Vbeta segments and 13 reverse primers for TCR Jbeta segments was used. TCRdb holds this immuneACCESS table with in-frame rearrangements only. Some clones are missing; in checked studies, unresolved V genes explain under half, and the rest has no known cause. The sample records approximately 160,000 clones, approximately 70% of which are singletons. Of the sample, 2.5% to 3.5% is held by the ten largest clones. Sequences were obtained from PBMCs. The receptor source for this set is a woman in her 40s in good health and CMV-seropositive.

The genes are TRBV15 and TRBJ1-4; TRBD1 aligns across 7 bases. V shed 8 bases, J shed 7 bases, and the junction held 7 bases outside the gene matches. Looked up from germline, CDR1 is LNHNV and CDR2 is YYDKDF (reference sequence). This CDR3 is 13 amino acids long. In DNA, the CDR3 is TGTGCCACCTCGACAGGGCCCCTTGAAAAACTGTTTTTT. Its protein product is CATSTGPLEKLFF.

The chain recombines TRBV29-1 with TRBJ2-5, with 7 bases that match TRBD1. Looked up from germline, CDR1 is SQVTM and CDR2 is ANQGSEA. The CDR3 contains 15 residues. Trimming removed 4 bases from V and 1 base from J; junction bases left unmatched: 9. CDR3 DNA: TGCAGCGTTGTAGGGCCACACAGGGGCCAAGAGACCCAGTACTTC. Translating gives CSVVGPHRGQETQYF.

This clone was counted a few times. The V gene is TRBV7-3, the J gene TRBJ2-6; TRBD1 matches 7 bases. Germline assignment: CDR1 SGHTA and CDR2 FQGTGA. CDR3 length equals 16 residues. V was pared by 4 bases and J by 0 bases, with 3 bases of the junction left unmatched. The CDR3 region has the DNA TGTGCCAGCAGCTCATCAGGGGGCTCTGGGGCCAACGTCCTGACTTTC. It is translated as CASSSSGGSGANVLTF.

J is TRBJ2-7 and V is TRBV21-1; TRBD2 reflects the table's D call only, with no check against the DNA. TRBV21-1 is an annotated pseudogene. The CDR3 spans 13 residues. In DNA form, the CDR3 reads TGTGCCAGCAGCAAAGCGGTCCGGGTCGAGCAGTACTTC. It encodes CASSKAVRVEQYF.

The V gene is TRBV7-9, the J gene TRBJ2-7; 8 bases map to TRBD1. The CDR3 covers 14 residues. V trimming: 5 bases; J trimming: 5 bases; junction bases outside the gene matches: 8. The germline gives CDR1 SEHNR, CDR2 FQNEAQ (reference sequence). This CDR3 is CASSPAQGANEQYF. In nucleotides, the CDR3 is TGTGCCAGCAGCCCTGCCCAGGGGGCCAACGAGCAGTACTTC.

This chain links TRBV7-3 with TRBJ2-5; TRBD1 might be the D (6 bases). V was shortened by 0 bases and J by 1 base, with 12 bases between the two germline ends. The CDR3 runs to 16 residues. The germline V gene has CDR1 SGHTA and CDR2 FQGTGA. CDR3 in DNA: TGTGCCAGCAGCTTAACAGGACAGAATATCCAAGAGACCCAGTACTTC. Amino acid sequence: CASSLTGQNIQETQYF. Together with reference TRBV7-3 and TRBJ2-5, the CDR3 gives the full variable domain: GAGVSQTPSNKVTEKGKYVELRCDPISGHTALYWYRQSLGQGPEFLIYFQGTGAADDSGLPNDRFFAVRPEGSVSTLKIQRTERGDSAVYLCASSLTGQNIQETQYFGPGTRLLVL.

The chain employs TRBV5-1 and TRBJ2-1; 12 nucleotides agree with TRBD2. CDR1 SGHRS and CDR2 YFSETQ come from the germline V gene. CDR3 size: 15 residues. The ends lost 4 bases at V and 6 bases at J; junction bases unmatched: 5. CDR3 region: CASSTTSGSVNEQFF. The CDR3 bases are TGCGCCAGCAGCACGACTAGCGGGAGCGTCAATGAGCAGTTCTTC.

The J gene is TRBJ1-3, the V gene TRBV5-1, with 9 bases matching TRBD1. CDR3 length: 17 amino acids. Germline CDR1 and CDR2: SGHRS and YFSETQ. The ends lost 1 base at V and 3 bases at J; junction bases unmatched: 8. The CDR3 bases are TGCGCCAGCAGCTTGCGTCCGTCGGGACAGGGTGGAAACACCATATATTTT. Protein product: CASSLRPSGQGGNTIYF.

This clone came up once. The V call is TRBV5-6, the J call TRBJ2-1; 8 bases are a match to TRBD1. Per germline, CDR1 SGHDT and CDR2 YYEEEE. The CDR3 sequence is 16 residues long. The ends lost 1 base at V and 0 bases at J; junction bases unmatched: 3. The CDR3 region is CASSLRTGSSYNEQFF. CDR3 DNA: TGTGCCAGCAGCTTGCGGACAGGGAGCTCCTACAATGAGCAGTTCTTC. Using reference TRBV5-6 and TRBJ2-1 for the parts outside the CDR3, the full variable domain is DAGVTQSPTHLIKTRGQQVTLRCSPKSGHDTVSWYQQALGQGPQFIFQYYEEEERQRGNFPDRFSGHQFPNYSSELNVNALLLGDSALYLCASSLRTGSSYNEQFFGPGTRLTVL.

The genes are TRBV5-1 and TRBJ2-3, with 7 bases fitting TRBD1. From germline, CDR1 is SGHRS and CDR2 YFSETQ. V lost 0 bases to trimming and J lost 2 bases; unmatched junction nucleotides: 6. This CDR3 contains 16 residues. The CDR3 loop is CASSLATGWNTDTQYF. CDR3 nucleotides: TGCGCCAGCAGCTTGGCGACAGGGTGGAACACAGATACGCAGTATTTT.

This clone is a singleton in its sample. The V and J genes are TRBV6-1 and TRBJ2-3, with D perhaps matching TRBD2 (5 bases). The V and J ends lost 6 bases and 0 bases respectively, with 13 bases between them. CDR3 length equals 15 residues. The V gene's germline CDR1 is MNHNS and CDR2 SASEGT. The CDR3 nucleotides read TGTGCCAGCAGCCCCACGGGGTTTAGCACAGATACGCAGTATTTT. Protein sequence: CASSPTGFSTDTQYF.

This clone has just one count. This chain's CDR3 is CASRSSGAFFQETQYF. In DNA form, the CDR3 reads TGTGCCAGCAGGTCTAGCGGGGCCTTCTTCCAAGAGACCCAGTACTTC. The chain joins TRBV27 to TRBJ2-5, with TRBD2 identical over 9 bases. Germline V CDR1 and CDR2: MNHEY, SMNVEV (reference sequence). V was pared by 6 bases and J by 1 base, with 9 bases of the junction left unmatched. The CDR3 totals 16 residues.

V and J are TRBV2 and TRBJ2-2; tentatively, D is TRBD2 (5 bases). Germline loops: CDR1 SNHLY, CDR2 FYNNEI. Trimming removed 5 bases at V and 0 bases at J, with 10 bases between. The CDR3 covers 15 residues. This CDR3 is CASSWTSANTGELFF. The CDR3 bases are TGTGCCAGCAGTTGGACTTCGGCGAACACCGGGGAGCTGTTTTTT. Full variable domain (outside the CDR3, taken from reference TRBV2 and TRBJ2-2): EPEVTQTPSHQVTQMGQEVILRCVPISNHLYFYWYRQILGQKVEFLVSFYNNEISEKSEIFDDQFSVERPDGSNFTLKIRSTKLEDSAMYFCASSWTSANTGELFFGEGSRLTVL.

This chain uses TRBV7-2 with TRBJ2-1, with TRBD2 matching over 12 bases. This CDR3 region has 17 residues. The V gene's germline CDR1 is SGHTA and CDR2 FQGNSA. Unmatched junction bases numbered 5, after V lost 5 bases and J lost 0 bases. The CDR3 protein is CASSRGTSGHSYNEQFF. CDR3 DNA: TGTGCCAGCAGCAGAGGGACTAGCGGGCACTCCTACAATGAGCAGTTCTTC.

There are a few counts of this clone. This rearrangement joins TRBV5-1 to TRBJ2-2; D is perhaps TRBD1 (6 bases). Between the trimmed V and J ends, which lost 2 bases and 1 base, there was a span of 12 bases. There are 16 residues in the CDR3. The germline CDR1 and CDR2 sequences are SGHRS and YFSETQ. CDR3 protein: CASSLGGRMNTGELFF. The CDR3 bases are TGCGCCAGCAGCTTAGGGGGACGGATGAACACCGGGGAGCTGTTTTTT.

The chain has TRBV2 and TRBJ2-2; the D gene is possibly TRBD1 (5 bases). This CDR3 has 12 residues. Germline V gene sequence: CDR1 SNHLY, CDR2 FYNNEI. The ends were cut back, 9 bases at V and 1 base at J, with 6 bases in the middle. The CDR3 sequence: CASDRNTGELFF. The CDR3 nucleotides read TGTGCCAGTGACAGGAACACCGGGGAGCTGTTTTTT. The variable domain in full, with the rest retrieved from reference TRBV2 and TRBJ2-2, is EPEVTQTPSHQVTQMGQEVILRCVPISNHLYFYWYRQILGQKVEFLVSFYNNEISEKSEIFDDQFSVERPDGSNFTLKIRSTKLEDSAMYFCASDRNTGELFFGEGSRLTVL.

The chain has TRBV5-8 and TRBJ2-1; D remains ambiguous. The V gene's germline CDR1 is SGHTS and CDR2 YDEGEE. Between the trimmed V and J ends, which lost 0 bases and 3 bases, there was a span of 4 bases. The CDR3 length is 13 residues. Here the CDR3 DNA reads TGTGCCAGCAGCTTGGGCAGCTACAATGAGCAGTTCTTC. Translated, it gives CASSLGSYNEQFF.

This clone was detected only a few times. This chain connects TRBV11-2 to TRBJ2-7; TRBD1 matches at 9 bases. The CDR3 runs 15 residues. The ends lost 5 bases at V and 5 bases at J; junction bases unmatched: 10. CDR1 is SGHAT, CDR2 FQNNGV, per germline. CDR3 sequence: CASSQDGTGPDEQYF. The CDR3 DNA is TGTGCCAGCAGCCAGGACGGGACAGGGCCCGACGAGCAGTACTTC.

The J gene is TRBJ1-1, the V gene TRBV7-2; 8 positions agree with TRBD1. Germline trimming cut 5 bases from V and 5 bases from J; bases unmatched to any gene: 4. The CDR3 covers 13 residues. Germline V CDR1 and CDR2: SGHTA, FQGNSA. CDR3 sequence (DNA): TGTGCCAGCAGCCGAAGGACAGGGACTGAAGCTTTCTTT. As protein: CASSRRTGTEAFF. The variable domain in full, with the rest retrieved from reference TRBV7-2 and TRBJ1-1, is GAGVSQSPSNKVTEKGKDVELRCDPISGHTALYWYRQSLGQGLEFLIYFQGNSAPDKSGLPSDRFSAERTGGSVSTLTIQRTQQEDSAVYLCASSRRTGTEAFFGQGTRLTVV.

The chain is built from TRBV27 and TRBJ2-2; 15 bases are a match to TRBD2. The CDR3 is 20 amino acids. The V gene's germline CDR1 is MNHEY and CDR2 SMNVEV (reference sequence). V gave up 5 bases and J gave up 1 base; unmatched junction bases: 11. The CDR3 spells CASSIPRTSGGALNTGELFF. CDR3 sequence (DNA): TGTGCCAGCAGTATACCTCGGACTAGCGGGGGGGCCTTGAACACCGGGGAGCTGTTTTTT.

The table lists this clone with a few counts. The rearrangement uses TRBV29-1 and TRBJ1-5; D gene unclear. Germline V gene data show CDR1 as SQVTM and CDR2 as ANQGSEA. This CDR3 is built from 12 residues. V was cut by 4 bases and J by 1 base, with 5 bases left in between. The CDR3 region has the DNA TGCAGCGTTGCCGGGAGCAATCAGCCCCAGCATTTT. This codes for CSVAGSNQPQHF.

The chain recombines TRBV7-2 with TRBJ1-1; the match to TRBD1 covers 7 bases. V was clipped by 0 bases and J by 4 bases; unmatched bases: 2. This CDR3 region has 14 residues. CDR1 is SGHTA and CDR2 is FQGNSA in the germline V gene. The CDR3 is CASSLAGTATEAFF. The DNA of the CDR3 is TGTGCCAGCAGCTTAGCCGGGACAGCCACTGAAGCTTTCTTT.

The genes are TRBV9 and TRBJ2-3; TRBD1 matches 7 bases. Germline CDR1 SGDLS, CDR2 YYNGEE. The CDR3 spans 15 residues. The V gene end was trimmed by 4 bases and the J gene end by 2 bases; junction bases not matched to a gene: 7. The CDR3, as DNA: TGTGCCAGCAGCCCCCCCGGGACAGCCACAGATACGCAGTATTTT. Encoded protein: CASSPPGTATDTQYF. Looking up the rest from reference TRBV9 and TRBJ2-3 gives the full variable domain: DSGVTQTPKHLITATGQRVTLRCSPRSGDLSVYWYQQSLDQGLQFLIQYYNGEERAKGNILERFSAQQFPDLHSELNLSSLELGDSALYFCASSPPGTATDTQYFGPGTRLTVL.

This clone was picked up a small number of times. V gene TRBV10-3 combines with J gene TRBJ2-7, with D possibly TRBD2 on 6 matching bases. V lost 2 bases and J 3 bases, leaving 23 bases between the germline ends. This CDR3 has 18 amino acids. CDR1 is ENHRY, CDR2 SYGVKD, per germline. CDR3 protein: CAISEQGGRIKRYYEQYF. Here the CDR3 DNA reads TGTGCCATCAGTGAGCAGGGAGGCCGGATAAAGCGTTACTACGAGCAGTACTTC.

The V gene is TRBV6-6, the J gene TRBJ2-7; 10 bases fit TRBD1. CDR1 is MNHNY and CDR2 is SVGAGI in the germline V gene (reference sequence). This CDR3 has 15 amino acids. The J segment lost 2 bases and the V segment lost 6 bases, leaving 7 bases of the junction unmatched. The CDR3 loop is CASRLDRGLTYEQYF. CDR3 sequence (DNA): TGTGCCAGCAGACTCGACAGGGGGCTGACCTACGAGCAGTACTTC.

This clone was seen a handful of times. Distinct nucleotide sequences in the sample also encode this CDR3. The chain employs TRBV4-3 and TRBJ2-2, with TRBD2 matching over 14 bases. J lost 7 bases, V lost 4 bases, and 11 bases had no gene match. The CDR3 runs to 18 residues. Germline CDR1 reads LGHNA; CDR2 reads YSLEER. CDR3 protein: CASSPTPGLAGVGGELFF. The CDR3 DNA reads as TGCGCCAGCAGCCCCACTCCGGGACTAGCGGGAGTCGGCGGGGAGCTGTTTTTT.

This chain connects TRBV5-4 to TRBJ1-1, with D hard to call. V lost 2 bases and J 5 bases, leaving 7 bases between the germline ends. This CDR3 is built from 12 residues. CDR1 is SGHNT and CDR2 is YYREEE in the germline V gene (reference sequence). The CDR3 sequence is CASSFPATEAFF. The CDR3 DNA reads TGTGCCAGCAGCTTTCCCGCGACTGAAGCTTTCTTT.

The chain couples TRBV19 to TRBJ2-2, with TRBD1 matching over 12 bases. Germline assignment: CDR1 LNHDA and CDR2 SQIVND (reference sequence). There are 16 residues in the CDR3. The trim removed 3 bases at V and 6 bases at J, leaving 5 bases unmatched. The CDR3 region is CASSISGQGAAGELFF. The CDR3 nucleotides read TGTGCCAGTAGTATTTCGGGACAGGGGGCCGCCGGGGAGCTGTTTTTT.

The chain is built from TRBV6-6 and TRBJ2-7; D is perhaps TRBD2 (5 bases). V lost 4 bases, J lost 1 base, and 14 bases lay in between. CDR3 length: 15 residues. In germline, CDR1 is MNHNY, CDR2 SVGAGI (reference sequence). CDR3 sequence (DNA): TGTGCCAGCAGTTTGGCGCTAGCCGGTTCCTACGAGCAGTACTTC. This translates into CASSLALAGSYEQYF.

The chain has TRBV25-1 and TRBJ2-7; 11 nucleotides match TRBD1. Germline V gene sequence: CDR1 MGHDK, CDR2 SYGVNS. This CDR3 is built from 14 residues. The J segment lost 2 bases and the V segment lost 6 bases, leaving 3 bases of the junction unmatched. CDR3 amino acids: CASSGTGGTYEQYF. CDR3 DNA: TGTGCCAGCAGCGGGACAGGGGGAACCTACGAGCAGTACTTC.

The chain recombines TRBV2 with TRBJ2-7; 7 bases line up with TRBD1. CDR1 SNHLY and CDR2 FYNNEI come from the germline V gene. This CDR3 has 14 amino acids. The V segment lost 8 bases and the J segment 5 bases; nucleotides outside the gene matches: 12. The CDR3 protein is CASCPRQGRDEQYF. CDR3 DNA sequence: TGTGCCAGCTGTCCAAGACAGGGACGGGACGAGCAGTACTTC.

V gene TRBV7-6 combines with J gene TRBJ2-5; D is ambiguous. CDR3 length equals 12 residues. V was shortened by 6 bases and J by 7 bases, with 12 bases between the two germline ends. CDR1 is SGHVS, CDR2 FNYEAQ, per germline. The CDR3 loop reads CASSVGSGTQYF. Written as DNA, the CDR3 is TGTGCCAGCAGTGTCGGTTCGGGGACCCAGTACTTC.